The next 31 T cell receptor beta chains were all read from a single sample in a study of blood T cell repertoires in COVID-19. Generated by immunoSEQ multiplex PCR, the TCRdb table keeps only in-frame clones and is missing some. The sample holds about 430,000 clones, roughly 88% seen once. Source material: PBMCs or T cells enriched from blood (not recorded which). All receptors come from a woman between 18 and 29 years old who had been exposed to COVID-19.

The V gene is TRBV6-5, the J gene TRBJ1-2; D is perhaps TRBD1 (5 bases). Trimming removed 7 bases from V and 4 bases from J, with 19 bases in between. Germline CDR1 MNHEY, CDR2 SVGAGI. This CDR3 comprises 15 residues. CDR3 bases: TGTGCCAGCAACATAGGGGCTCCCCTGACCTATGGCTACACCTTC. Translated, it gives CASNIGAPLTYGYTF.

The rearrangement joins TRBV10-3 to TRBJ2-7; D unclear. The CDR3 covers 13 residues. Germline V gene data show CDR1 as ENHRY and CDR2 as SYGVKD. Deletions cut 2 bases from V and 2 bases from J, with 7 bases between. The CDR3 DNA sequence: TGTGCCATCAGTGAGGGGCCGACCTACGAGCAGTACTTC. Encoded protein: CAISEGPTYEQYF.

V gene TRBV23-1 combines with J gene TRBJ1-2, with a tentative D call TRBD1 (6 bases). TRBV23-1 is sorted into the ORF group, with uncertain function. V shed 0 bases and J shed 4 bases, with 9 bases lying between them. The CDR3 covers 14 residues. Here the CDR3 DNA reads TGCGCCAGCAGTCAATCGTACAGGGTCTATGGCTACACCTTC. Its protein is CASSQSYRVYGYTF.

This chain connects TRBV19 to TRBJ2-3; 9 positions agree with TRBD2. The CDR3 runs to 15 residues. J lost 3 bases, V lost 4 bases, and 5 bases had no gene match. Germline CDR1 is LNHDA and CDR2 is SQIVND (reference sequence). Written as DNA, the CDR3 is TGTGCCAGTAGTAGGACTAGCGCGAAGACAGATACGCAGTATTTT. Translated: CASSRTSAKTDTQYF.

The chain is built from TRBV6-4 and TRBJ2-1, with 8 nucleotides matching TRBD2. Germline CDR1 and CDR2: MRHNA and SNTAGT. The CDR3 spans 14 residues. Trimming cost V 4 bases and J 6 bases; bases outside gene matches: 5. CDR3 DNA sequence: TGTGCCAGCAGTGTCCGGGGGGGGGCCAATGAGCAGTTCTTC. Its translation: CASSVRGGANEQFF.

This clone was counted only a few times. The chain couples TRBV4-2 to TRBJ2-1; 9 positions match TRBD2. This CDR3 spans 14 amino acids. Germline values: CDR1 LGHNA, CDR2 YNFKEQ. The ends lost 0 bases at V and 9 bases at J; junction bases unmatched: 3. The CDR3 region has the DNA TGTGCCAGCAGCCAAGAGACTAGCGGCGTTGAGCAGTTCTTC. Its translation is CASSQETSGVEQFF.

This clone has a single count. The chain couples TRBV4-2 to TRBJ1-2; 7 bases are shared with TRBD1. Unmatched junction bases numbered 1, after V lost 0 bases and J lost 3 bases. The CDR3 loop spans 14 amino acids. Germline V lookup: CDR1 LGHNA, CDR2 YNFKEQ. CDR3 coding DNA: TGTGCCAGCAGCCAAGACCAGGGGGACTATGGCTACACCTTC. It yields the protein CASSQDQGDYGYTF.

The rearrangement uses TRBV28 and TRBJ2-7; TRBD1 aligns across 11 bases. With 3 bases clipped from V and 3 bases from J, the junction kept 4 bases outside the gene matches. Germline V gives CDR1 MDHEN, CDR2 SYDVKM. CDR3 length equals 15 residues. The CDR3 sequence is CASSFTGTGGYEQYF. CDR3 nucleotide sequence: TGTGCCAGCAGTTTTACAGGGACAGGGGGCTACGAGCAGTACTTC.

The chain uses TRBV7-9 and TRBJ2-5; possibly TRBD1 for D (5 bases). The germline V gene has CDR1 SEHNR and CDR2 FQNEAQ (reference sequence). Trimming removed 1 base from V and 5 bases from J, with 14 bases in between. This CDR3 has 15 residues. Written as DNA, the CDR3 is TGTGCCAGCAGCTTAGTGGCAGGGATCGAGGAGACCCAGTACTTC. It encodes CASSLVAGIEETQYF.

V usage is TRBV7-2 and J usage is TRBJ2-1; 10 bases fit TRBD2. Germline CDR1 SGHTA, CDR2 FQGNSA. V shed 0 bases and J 8 bases; nucleotides not matched to a gene: 16. The CDR3 is 19 residues long. CDR3 nucleotide sequence: TGTGCCAGCAGCTTAGCGTTGGGGCCAGCGGGGGGGCCCTGGGATGAGCAGTTCTTC. This translates into CASSLALGPAGGPWDEQFF.

J is TRBJ1-1 and V is TRBV29-1; 8 bases map to TRBD1. The CDR3 runs to 14 residues. Germline CDR1 reads SQVTM; CDR2 reads ANQGSEA. J was trimmed by 1 base and V by 7 bases; bases with no gene match: 8. Here the CDR3 reads CSAGQGGWNTEAFF. The CDR3 DNA follows: TGCAGCGCAGGACAGGGAGGATGGAACACTGAAGCTTTCTTT. Full variable domain (missing parts from reference TRBV29-1 and TRBJ1-1): SAVISQKPSRDICQRGTSLTIQCQVDSQVTMMFWYRQQPGQSLTLIATANQGSEATYESGFVIDKFPISRPNLTFSTLTVSNMSPEDSSIYLCSAGQGGWNTEAFFGQGTRLTVV.

J is TRBJ2-2 and V is TRBV11-3; no firm D call. CDR3 size: 12 residues. V shed 5 bases and J shed 6 bases, with 7 bases lying between them. Germline CDR1 and CDR2: SGHNT and YENEEA. CDR3 protein: CASSPSSGELFF. CDR3 coding DNA: TGTGCCAGCAGCCCGAGCTCCGGGGAGCTGTTTTTT.

The genes are TRBV6-6 and TRBJ2-1, with 7 bases matching TRBD2. V was clipped by 5 bases and J by 4 bases; unmatched bases: 11. Per germline, CDR1 MNHNY and CDR2 SVGAGI (reference sequence). This CDR3 has 16 residues. The CDR3 region has the DNA TGTGCCAGCAGTCGATCTAGCGGCCCTCCGTACAATGAGCAGTTCTTC. Its protein is CASSRSSGPPYNEQFF.

The J gene is TRBJ2-3, the V gene TRBV27, with 11 bases fitting TRBD2. With 4 bases clipped from V and 1 base from J, the junction kept 7 bases outside the gene matches. Germline V gene data show CDR1 as MNHEY and CDR2 as SMNVEV (reference sequence). This CDR3 spans 17 amino acids. In nucleotides, the CDR3 is TGTGCCAGCAGTTCCCCCGGACTAGCGGGCCGCACAGATACGCAGTATTTT. Translation: CASSSPGLAGRTDTQYF.

J is TRBJ2-3 and V is TRBV4-2; the D gene is possibly TRBD2 (6 bases). Per the germline V gene, CDR1 is LGHNA and CDR2 is YNFKEQ. The CDR3 extends over 17 amino acids. V lost 0 bases to trimming and J lost 3 bases, with 16 bases between them. The CDR3 loop reads CASSQDTRRGTTDTQYF. DNA of the CDR3: TGTGCCAGCAGCCAAGACACTCGGCGTGGGACTACAGATACGCAGTATTTT.

The chain recombines TRBV6-1 with TRBJ2-1; D not resolved. This CDR3 region has 16 residues. Germline CDR1 is MNHNS and CDR2 is SASEGT. V lost 2 bases, J lost 0 bases, and 11 bases lay in between. The CDR3 protein is CASSESFTDSYNEQFF. The DNA of the CDR3 is TGTGCCAGCAGTGAAAGTTTTACAGACTCCTACAATGAGCAGTTCTTC.

The V gene is TRBV6-2 or TRBV6-3, the J gene TRBJ1-5; no clear D. The CDR3 is made up of 14 amino acids. The germline CDR1 and CDR2 sequences are MNHEY and SVGEGT. V was cut by 2 bases and J by 7 bases, with 12 bases left in between. The CDR3 DNA reads as TGTGCCAGCAGTTACGTTCCGGGGTTACAGCCCCAGCATTTT. It translates to CASSYVPGLQPQHF.

V and J are TRBV7-9 and TRBJ2-7; D is possibly TRBD1 (5 bases). This CDR3 comprises 14 residues. V was clipped by 1 base and J by 6 bases, with 13 bases between them. Germline loops: CDR1 SEHNR, CDR2 FQNEAQ (reference sequence). This chain's CDR3 is CASSLVGALGEQYF. The CDR3 DNA follows: TGTGCCAGCAGCTTAGTAGGGGCTCTTGGCGAGCAGTACTTC.

The chain couples TRBV10-3 to TRBJ2-3, with TRBD2 matching over 9 bases. Germline loops: CDR1 ENHRY, CDR2 SYGVKD. This CDR3 region has 15 residues. Trimming at V came to 2 bases and at J to 4 bases, leaving 4 bases not matched to a gene. This CDR3 is CAISEAGGLPDTQYF. The CDR3, as DNA: TGTGCCATCAGTGAGGCGGGAGGGTTACCAGATACGCAGTATTTT.

The V and J genes are TRBV9 and TRBJ2-1, with 7 nucleotides matching TRBD2. CDR3 length: 16 amino acids. CDR1 and CDR2 from the germline V gene are SGDLS and YYNGEE. V lost 0 bases, J lost 7 bases, and 10 bases stayed unmatched. The CDR3 coding sequence is TGTGCCAGCAGCGTAGCCTCGGCGTACGGGGGGAATGAGCAGTTCTTC. This sequence encodes CASSVASAYGGNEQFF.

V and J are TRBV6-6 and TRBJ1-2, with TRBD1 identical over 8 bases. The J segment lost 4 bases and the V segment lost 4 bases, leaving 5 bases of the junction unmatched. CDR1 and CDR2 (germline): MNHNY, SVGAGI (reference sequence). This CDR3 contains 14 residues. Here the CDR3 DNA reads TGTGCCAGCAGTTCGGACAGGGAGATCTATGGCTACACCTTC. Translation gives CASSSDREIYGYTF.

The table lists this clone with a few counts. The junction shows a germline mismatch at one end, possibly a read error. This chain connects TRBV11-2 to TRBJ2-3; D gene ambiguous. The germline V gene encodes CDR1 SGHAT and CDR2 FQNNGV. The CDR3 is 13 residues long. The chain's CDR3 is CASSSQGSLGKFF. The CDR3 bases are TGTGCCAGCAGCTCCCAAGGTAGCTTAGGAAAATTTTTT. Filled out from reference TRBV11-2 and TRBJ2-3, the complete variable domain reads EAGVAQSPRYKIIEKRQSVAFWCNPISGHATLYWYQQILGQGPKLLIQFQNNGVVDDSQLPKDRFSAERLKGVDSTLKIQPAKLEDSAVYLCASSSQGSLGKFFGPGTRLTVL.

V and J are TRBV7-3 and TRBJ2-7, with a weak D call TRBD2 (6 bases). Deletions cut 9 bases from V and 2 bases from J, with 17 bases between. Germline assignment: CDR1 SGHTA and CDR2 FQGTGA. The length of the CDR3 is 14 residues. In DNA form, the CDR3 reads TGTGCCAGTCCGATGGGGGGTTTTACCTACGAGCAGTACTTC. Translation gives CASPMGGFTYEQYF.

The chain couples TRBV3-1 (or the pseudogene TRBV3-2) to TRBJ2-2; D possibly corresponds to TRBD2 (6 bases). Germline V gives CDR1 LGHDT, CDR2 YNNKEL (reference sequence). This CDR3 has 14 residues. Trimming pared 1 base from V and 4 bases from J, leaving 7 bases between. CDR3 sequence: CASSQGGVTGELFF. The CDR3 DNA reads as TGTGCCAGCAGCCAAGGGGGGGTCACCGGGGAGCTGTTTTTT.

The chain couples TRBV5-1 to TRBJ2-1, with 12 bases that match TRBD2. The CDR3 is made up of 18 amino acids. After removal of 4 bases from V and 6 bases from J, the junction contained 14 bases not matched to a gene. Per germline, CDR1 SGHRS and CDR2 YFSETQ. DNA of the CDR3: TGCGCCAGCAGCATCCGTAGTAAGACTAGCGGGAGTGGCAATGAGCAGTTCTTC. As protein: CASSIRSKTSGSGNEQFF.

The chain joins TRBV24-1 to TRBJ2-7; possibly TRBD1 for D (5 bases). The germline CDR1 and CDR2 sequences are KGHDR and SFDVKD. Trimming stripped 5 bases from V and 0 bases from J, with 13 bases between. The CDR3 is 15 residues long. CDR3 in DNA: TGTGCCACCAGTGCCCCTAGGGGTAGCTCCTACGAGCAGTACTTC. Its translation: CATSAPRGSSYEQYF.

The rearrangement uses TRBV28 and TRBJ2-1; TRBD2 agrees at 8 bases. This CDR3 is built from 18 residues. Germline values: CDR1 MDHEN, CDR2 SYDVKM. With 5 bases clipped from V and 7 bases from J, the junction kept 19 bases outside the gene matches. DNA for the CDR3: TGTGCCAGCAGTCCGCCCAGGTTGACCGGCGGGGGGAGGAATGAGCAGTTCTTC. Its translation: CASSPPRLTGGGRNEQFF.

The chain recombines TRBV5-5 with TRBJ1-1; 9 nucleotides align to TRBD1. Germline V gene lookup returns CDR1 SGHKS and CDR2 YYEKEE (reference sequence). The CDR3 sequence is 12 residues long. With 2 bases clipped from V and 11 bases from J, the junction kept 4 bases outside the gene matches. The CDR3 sequence is CASSFWTGDAFF. The CDR3 DNA reads as TGTGCCAGCAGCTTTTGGACAGGGGATGCTTTCTTT.

The CDR3 protein is CASSQDHSGSGTQYF. The CDR3 DNA sequence: TGCGCCAGCAGCCAAGATCATAGCGGGAGCGGGACCCAGTACTTC. The chain recombines TRBV4-1 with TRBJ2-5; 9 nucleotides line up with TRBD2. The CDR3 is made up of 15 amino acids. J was trimmed by 7 bases and V by 0 bases; bases with no gene match: 6. CDR1 and CDR2 (germline): MGHRA, YSYEKL.

This clone was seen only once. This sequence joins TRBV6-4 and TRBJ2-1; 10 nucleotides agree with TRBD2. Germline CDR1 and CDR2: MRHNA and SNTAGT. V dropped 7 bases and J dropped 5; count of bases not matched to a gene: 8. The CDR3 length is 15 residues. The CDR3 sequence: CASTQGSGRDNEQFF. CDR3 coding DNA: TGTGCCAGCACCCAGGGAAGCGGGAGGGACAATGAGCAGTTCTTC.

The chain joins TRBV7-9 to TRBJ1-5; 8 bases fit TRBD1. Germline values: CDR1 SEHNR, CDR2 FQNEAQ (reference sequence). V lost 5 bases and J lost 2; bases outside the gene matches: 2. The CDR3 loop spans 14 amino acids. The CDR3 region is CASSQQGGNQPQHF. Written as DNA, the CDR3 is TGTGCCAGCAGCCAACAGGGGGGCAATCAGCCCCAGCATTTT.